This T cell receptor (beta chain) is from a study of vaccination and CD4 T cells after COVID-19. The treatment: roughly 11-day PBMC culture with coronavirus spike peptide pools or control peptides (ViraFEST assay). About this clonotype: Its antigen is not identified.

The Oncomine TCR Beta short-read assay sequenced DNA from cultured CD4+ T cells. Using its own MiXCR run on the PCR reads, TCRdb lists one record per CDR3 protein. The profile shows roughly 15,000 distinct CDR3 sequences, roughly half of them singletons. V was pared by 4 bases and J by 7 bases, with 17 bases between. CDR1 MDHEN and CDR2 SYDVKM come from the germline V gene. The CDR3 is 15 residues long. The receptor's source is a human donor who had recovered from COVID-19. The sample comprised CD4+ T cells from blood, cultured in vitro. This chain joins TRBV28 and TRBJ1-5; TRBD1 is a possible D gene (5 bases). CDR3: CASSSPAGRKQPQHF. The CDR3 DNA follows: TGTGCCAGCAGTTCCCCGGCAGGGAGAAAACAGCCCCAGCATTTT.